This T cell receptor (beta chain) was captured by sequencing in a study of OX40 agonist ivuxolimab in advanced cancers. Regarding the study in general: The costimulatory receptor OX40 (CD134) was targeted by ivuxolimab, a fully human IgG2 agonistic monoclonal antibody. Patients were allowed to have had prior anti-PD-1, anti-PD-L1 or anti-CTLA-4 therapy, and around 37% of the dose-escalation patients had previously received checkpoint inhibitors. Partial responses were achieved by three dose-escalation patients, of whom one had hepatocellular carcinoma and two had cutaneous melanoma. Intravenous ivuxolimab was administered to patients every 2 weeks at six dose levels: 0.01, 0.1, 0.3, 1.5, 3 and 10 mg/kg. The purpose of peripheral TCRbeta sequencing was to test whether ivuxolimab changed TCR sequence diversity and led to clonal T-cell expansion. Of the approximately 50 dose-escalation patients, hepatocellular carcinoma was present in about 20, melanoma in approximately 15, renal cell carcinoma in 9 and head and neck cancer in 9. The monotherapy dose-escalation portion (N of about 50 patients) of the phase I ivuxolimab trial is reported in the paper. A male proportion of roughly 80% and a mean age of approximately 62 years, ranging from about 23 to 79, were recorded for the dose-escalation cohort. Overall results and qualifications from the work: Clonal expansion of both CD4+ and CD8+ blood T cells was observed from baseline to week 6 at doses 0.1 to 3.0 mg/kg. On average, CD8+ T cells showed more expanded clones than CD4+ T cells after ivuxolimab. In partial responders in the 0.1-3.0 mg/kg groups, normalized peripheral clonal expansion was found to be among the lowest, especially among CD8+ T cells. The antigen specificity of the peripheral T cells that underwent clonal expansion was not determined. Low levels of normalized T-cell clonal expansion were also seen in some patients who did not respond.

Notes on this clone: Its binding antigen is unknown. The input lacks base qualities; no much larger clone sits a single base away.

For sequencing of the TCRbeta CDR3 region, genomic DNA was extracted from the sorted cells. The immunoSEQ Assay was used to sequence the TCRbeta CDR3 regions. Here the immuneACCESS table is served through TCRdb, limited to in-frame sequences with V and J called. Missing clones are a known gap in these copies; in checked studies unresolved V genes cover under half, and the rest lacks a known reason. This sample lists approximately 70,000 clones; 80% to 90% were detected once. The ten top clones hold over 2.5% of the sample. Including the terminal cysteine and phenylalanine, the CDR3 comprises 15 residues. The CDR3 DNA has 45 bases and is translated from base 1. The germline V and J ends show losses of 2 bases and 8 bases respectively, and no gene match explains 7 bases of the junction. As encoded in the germline V gene (reference sequence), CDR1 is GTSNPN while CDR2 is SVGIG. The trial excluded patients who had a history of autoimmune disease or were on systemic immunosuppression. Peripheral blood for TCR sequencing was collected from all dose cohorts at baseline, on cycle 4 day 1, and on cycle 7 day 1. Samples were obtained from an open-label, multicenter, first-in-human phase I dose-escalation trial of ivuxolimab. Adults with locally advanced or metastatic head and neck squamous cell, hepatocellular, melanoma or renal cell carcinoma were enrolled in the trial. Before TCR sequencing, CD4+ and CD8+ T cells were separately sorted from peripheral blood.

The sample was CD4+ or CD8+ T cells sorted from blood, taken in a trial of the OX40 agonist ivuxolimab. The sequence joins TRBV30 to TRBJ2-3; TRBD2 agrees with 13 junctional bases. The sequence was collected from an adult with an advanced solid tumor such as melanoma, head and neck, liver or kidney cancer. CDR3 protein: CAWSLGLAGATTQYF. Here is the DNA: TGTGCCTGGAGTCTCGGACTAGCGGGGGCTACTACGCAGTATTTT.